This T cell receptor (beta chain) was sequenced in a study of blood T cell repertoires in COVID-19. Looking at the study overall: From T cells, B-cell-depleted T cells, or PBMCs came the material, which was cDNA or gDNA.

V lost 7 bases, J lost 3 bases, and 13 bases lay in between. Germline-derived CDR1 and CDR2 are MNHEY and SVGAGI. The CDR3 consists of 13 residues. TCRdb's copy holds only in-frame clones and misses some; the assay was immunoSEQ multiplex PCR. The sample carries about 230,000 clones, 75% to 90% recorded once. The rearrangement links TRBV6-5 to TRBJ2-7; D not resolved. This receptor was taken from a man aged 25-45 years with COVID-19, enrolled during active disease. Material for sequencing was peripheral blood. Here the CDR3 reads CASTPRVSYEQYF. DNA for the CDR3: TGTGCCAGCACCCCCCGAGTAAGCTACGAGCAGTACTTC.